These T cell receptor beta chains were read from a single sample in a study of blood T cell repertoires in COVID-19. TCRdb keeps only in-frame clones here, not all; method: immunoSEQ multiplex PCR. The data contain roughly 120,000 clones, 84% of them singletons. Source material: peripheral blood. The receptors originated from a woman aged 45-65 years with acute or convalescent COVID-19. Each CDR3 is given with its conserved first and last residue. The order of the fields is D gene, J gene, clone size, V gene, CDR3 DNA, CDR3 protein. D genes are given only for firm matches. Some rows have no size entry. The others give once, few or many, or a class for an expanded clone.

D: -; J: TRBJ1-5; size: -; V: TRBV9; DNA: TGTGCCAGCAGCGTAGGCCTGGGAGGGGACCGAGATCAGCCCCAGCATTTT; CDR3: CASSVGLGGDRDQPQHF
D: -; J: TRBJ2-1; size: -; V: TRBV4-2; DNA: TGTGCCAGCAGCCAATATGGGACAATGGAGTCCTACAATGAGCAGTTCTTC; CDR3: CASSQYGTMESYNEQFF
D: -; J: TRBJ1-1; size: -; V: TRBV3-1/TRBV3-2; DNA: TGTGCCAGCAGCCAAGATAGCACTGAAGCTTTCTTT; CDR3: CASSQDSTEAFF
D: TRBD1; J: TRBJ1-5; size: -; V: TRBV7-8; DNA: TGTGCCAGCAGCCCCTACACAGGGGAGATAAATCAGCCCCAGCATTTT; CDR3: CASSPYTGEINQPQHF
D: -; J: TRBJ2-7; size: -; V: TRBV15; DNA: TGTGCCACCAGCAGAGAGGTTGGGCCCAGATCCTCCTACGAGCAGTACTTC; CDR3: CATSREVGPRSSYEQYF
D: TRBD2; J: TRBJ2-5; size: -; V: TRBV5-4; DNA: TGTGCCAGCAGCCCCGGGACTAGCGGCCAAGAGACCCAGTACTTC; CDR3: CASSPGTSGQETQYF
D: TRBD1; J: TRBJ1-2; size: once; V: TRBV7-6; DNA: TGTGCCAGCAGCCCTTGGACAGGGCCCCTCTATGGCTACACCTTC; CDR3: CASSPWTGPLYGYTF
D: -; J: TRBJ1-2; size: -; V: TRBV7-9; DNA: TGTGCCAGCAGCTTAAACCGGCCCCGGAGGGAAGCCATCGGCTACACCTTC; CDR3: CASSLNRPRREAIGYTF
D: -; J: TRBJ2-1; size: -; V: TRBV18; DNA: TGTGCCAGCTCACCCCGACCGGGGAATGAGCAGTTCTTC; CDR3: CASSPRPGNEQFF
D: -; J: TRBJ1-5; size: -; V: TRBV6-5; DNA: TGTGCCAGCAGAGGACAGTCGAATCAGCCCCAGCATTTT; CDR3: CASRGQSNQPQHF
D: TRBD2; J: TRBJ2-1; size: -; V: TRBV14; DNA: TGTGCCAGCAGCCATCCCCTCGGGGGGGGGCCGTGGAATGAGCAGTTCTTC; CDR3: CASSHPLGGGPWNEQFF
D: -; J: TRBJ1-4; size: -; V: TRBV5-4; DNA: TGTGCCAGCAGCTTCACCCTATGGCGGGGGGTTTTT; CDR3: CASSFTLWRGVF
D: TRBD2; J: TRBJ2-3; size: -; V: TRBV5-8; DNA: TGTGCCAGCAGCGCCCGGGGGGGGCGGGATACGCAGTATTTT; CDR3: CASSARGGRDTQYF
D: -; J: TRBJ1-1; size: few; V: TRBV18; DNA: TGTGCCAGCTCACCACCAGGTAGCTTGGGGAGGAACACTGAAGCTTTCTTT; CDR3: CASSPPGSLGRNTEAFF
D: TRBD1; J: TRBJ1-2; size: -; V: TRBV10-3; DNA: TGTGCCATCAGTAAGGACAGGGGGCAGGATGGCTACACCTTC; CDR3: CAISKDRGQDGYTF
D: TRBD1; J: TRBJ1-4; size: -; V: TRBV11-3; DNA: TGTGCCAGCAGCTTAGACAGGGGGAGGTGCTCAACTAATGAAAAACTGTTTTTT; CDR3: CASSLDRGRCSTNEKLFF
D: TRBD1; J: TRBJ1-1; size: -; V: TRBV6-6; DNA: TGTGCCAGCGCTTGGGTCAGGGGGCGTAGCACTGAAGCTTTCTTT; CDR3: CASAWVRGRSTEAFF
D: TRBD1; J: TRBJ1-2; size: few; V: TRBV11-1; DNA: TGTGCCAGCAGCTCAATACAGGGGGCGGTAAACTATGGCTACACCTTC; CDR3: CASSSIQGAVNYGYTF
D: -; J: TRBJ1-5; size: -; V: TRBV15; DNA: TGTGCCACCAGCAAGGGTCGCGGGAGTGATCAGCCCCAGCATTTT; CDR3: CATSKGRGSDQPQHF
D: -; J: TRBJ1-3; size: -; V: TRBV7-2; DNA: TGTGCCAGCAGCCACAAAGGGGGGGGCCTCTCTGGAAACACCATATATTTT; CDR3: CASSHKGGGLSGNTIYF
D: -; J: TRBJ1-1; size: -; V: TRBV7-2; DNA: TGTGCCAGCAGCCAGCAAGGGGTGGGTTACACTGAAGCTTTCTTT; CDR3: CASSQQGVGYTEAFF
D: -; J: TRBJ1-3; size: -; V: TRBV19; DNA: TGTGCCAGTAGTAGGGGCGGGAAAGATGGAAACACCATATATTTT; CDR3: CASSRGGKDGNTIYF
D: -; J: TRBJ2-7; size: -; V: TRBV19; DNA: TGTGCCAGTAGTATAGAACAGGGAAGGTCGTCCGAGCAGTACTTC; CDR3: CASSIEQGRSSEQYF
D: -; J: TRBJ2-7; size: -; V: TRBV11-2; DNA: TGTGCCAGCAGCTTGGGGGGCTCCTACGAGCAGTACTTC; CDR3: CASSLGGSYEQYF
D: TRBD1; J: TRBJ2-7; size: -; V: TRBV27; DNA: TGTGCCAGCAGTTCAGGCAGGGGGCTCGGCGAGCAGTACTTC; CDR3: CASSSGRGLGEQYF